This paragraph reports one TCR beta chain. The data were obtained in a study of control samples from healthy donors and cancer patients. Produced via immunoSEQ multiplex PCR; TCRdb's table is partial and in-frame only. The sample yields 150,000 to 200,000 clones, 88% seen once. Germline V CDR1 and CDR2: SEHNR, FQNEAQ (reference sequence). This CDR3 is built from 13 residues. Trimming at V came to 6 bases and at J to 5 bases, leaving 4 bases not matched to a gene. The chain has TRBV7-9 and TRBJ2-1; 7 bases match TRBD1. The receptor was isolated from a young man in good health. The specimen was blood. In DNA form, the CDR3 reads TGTGCCAGCAGGGGACAGAATAACAATGAGCAGTTCTTC. Its translation: CASRGQNNNEQFF.